The clone carrying this TCR beta chain was picked up many times. No antigen is known for it. These data originate in a study of regulatory T cells in long-lasting Graves disease. Study-level results: Compared with new cases, persistent Graves' patients showed reduced TCR diversity. Persistent patients had more shared public clonotypes (around 2,500) than new patients (about 870).

iRepertoire HTBI primers and Arm-PCR of CDR3 regions built TCR beta libraries. TCRdb recomputed calls from the multiplex PCR reads with MiXCR, one row per CDR3 protein. Here the sample spans about 620,000 distinct CDR3 sequences, 15% to 20% being singletons. The time point: newly diagnosed GD, antithyroid drugs for less than 3 months. PBMC RNA was the source of the TCR library. CDR3 length: 13 residues. From germline, CDR1 is MNHNS and CDR2 SASEGT. Trimming removed 6 bases from V and 3 bases from J, with 9 bases in between. The data were also submitted as part of a second study, on T cells in Graves' hyperthyroidism and ophthalmopathy. That investigation notes: Patients counted as stable if ophthalmopathy did not develop within 18 months. RT-PCR in the first round (using the HTBI primer set) targeted the TCR CDR3.

This material consisted of peripheral blood mononuclear cells (PBMCs), taken at new diagnosis, from a patient treated with antithyroid drugs. The rearrangement joins TRBV6-1 to TRBJ1-3, with a possible D match to TRBD1 (5 bases). The sequence was collected from a woman aged 30 to 39 with Graves disease. The CDR3 bases are TGTGCCAGCAGCAGGGAAAATGGAAACACCATATATTTT. It is translated as CASSRENGNTIYF.